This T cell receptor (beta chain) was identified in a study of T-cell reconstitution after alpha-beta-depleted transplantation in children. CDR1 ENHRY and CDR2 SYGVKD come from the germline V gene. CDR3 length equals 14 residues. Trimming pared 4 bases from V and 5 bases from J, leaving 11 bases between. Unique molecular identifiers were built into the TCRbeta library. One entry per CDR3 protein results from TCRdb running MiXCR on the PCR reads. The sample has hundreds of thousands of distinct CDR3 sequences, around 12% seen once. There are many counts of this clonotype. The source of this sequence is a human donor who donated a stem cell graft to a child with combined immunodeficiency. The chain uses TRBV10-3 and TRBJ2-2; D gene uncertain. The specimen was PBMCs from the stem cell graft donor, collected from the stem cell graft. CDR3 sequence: CAISAPELTGELFF. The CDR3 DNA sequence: TGTGCCATCAGTGCCCCGGAACTTACCGGGGAGCTGTTTTTT.